Presented here are 14 T cell receptor beta chains from one specimen sequenced in a study of cytomegalovirus exposure and HLA in healthy donors. Primers: 60 Vbeta forward and 13 Jbeta reverse. Here immunoSEQ multiplex PCR was the method, and the copy in TCRdb shows in-frame clones only, minus some. The sample lists about 190,000 clones, about 87% occurring once. The sequenced sample consisted of PBMCs. These receptor sequences come from a woman aged 18-29 years in good health and CMV-seronegative.

This chain uses TRBV5-1 with TRBJ2-6; maybe TRBD1 (5 bases). CDR1 is SGHRS, CDR2 YFSETQ, per germline. The CDR3 contains 15 residues. V lost 0 bases and J 13 bases, leaving 17 bases between the germline ends. The CDR3 sequence is CASSLEGQGTSVLTF. The CDR3 DNA is TGCGCCAGCAGCTTGGAAGGGCAGGGAACCTCGGTCCTGACTTTC.

The chain uses TRBV6-6 and TRBJ1-1, with a weak D call TRBD1 (5 bases). V lost 4 bases and J 5 bases, leaving 20 bases between the germline ends. The V gene's germline CDR1 is MNHNY and CDR2 SVGAGI (reference sequence). The CDR3 spans 16 residues. CDR3 residues: CASSSFGGIIMTEAFF. The DNA of the CDR3 is TGTGCCAGCAGTTCCTTCGGGGGGATTATAATGACTGAAGCTTTCTTT.

The chain has TRBV13 and TRBJ2-4, with D perhaps TRBD1 (6 bases). Deletions cut 6 bases from V and 7 bases from J, with 22 bases between. Germline V gene data show CDR1 as PRHDT and CDR2 as FYEKMQ (reference sequence). The CDR3 has 16 residues. CDR3 residues: CASSQGGESLYNIQYF. Here the CDR3 DNA reads TGTGCCAGCAGTCAAGGGGGAGAATCTCTCTACAACATTCAGTACTTC.

This chain joins TRBV28 and TRBJ1-2; tentative D call: TRBD1 (6 bases). Per the germline V gene, CDR1 is MDHEN and CDR2 is SYDVKM. The CDR3 has 14 amino acids. The V end was cut by 5 bases, the J end by 3 bases, with 13 bases between. CDR3 amino acids: CASSPQGRYYGYTF. For the CDR3, the DNA is TGTGCCAGCAGTCCCCAGGGGCGCTACTATGGCTACACCTTC.

On this clone itself: Since the CDR3 does not end with the conserved phenylalanine or tryptophan, this likely comes from a read error. The DNA is left out, because the CDR3 cannot be placed on it with certainty; the CDR3 is given as TCRdb lists it. V usage is TRBV4-1 and J usage is TRBJ2-7; the table assigns TRBD2, which was not confirmed against the DNA. The V gene's germline CDR1 is MGHRA and CDR2 YSYEKL. The CDR3 is made up of 10 amino acids, end residues included. The CDR3 reads CASSATSGVA.

The table lists this clone with a few counts. The chain recombines TRBV7-2 with TRBJ1-2, with D tentatively TRBD1 (5 bases). Germline loops: CDR1 SGHTA, CDR2 FQGNSA. V lost 2 bases and J lost 8, with 6 bases in between. CDR3 length: 11 amino acids. The CDR3 protein is CASSLRGGYTF. The CDR3 nucleotides read TGTGCCAGCAGCTTAAGGGGCGGCTACACCTTC.

Note on this clone: A read error is the likely source, as a far larger clone sits one nucleotide away. The chain has TRBV7-9 and TRBJ2-5, with D possibly matching TRBD2 (5 bases). Germline V lookup: CDR1 SEHNR, CDR2 FQNEAQ (reference sequence). CDR3 size: 16 residues. CDR3 DNA sequence: TGTTCCAGCAGCTTACGTGGACTCCAATCAGGAGAGACCCAGTACTTC. This gives the protein CSSSLRGLQSGETQYF.

This clone is a singleton in its sample. The chain uses TRBV5-4 and TRBJ2-7; no reliable D call. With 1 base removed from V and 4 bases from J, the gap between germline ends came to 12 bases. From germline, CDR1 is SGHNT and CDR2 YYREEE (reference sequence). This CDR3 has 14 amino acids. The DNA of the CDR3 is TGTGCCAGCAGCTTGAGGCGGCCCCCTTACGAGCAGTACTTC. Translation: CASSLRRPPYEQYF.

The J gene is TRBJ1-1, the V gene TRBV11-2; D call uncertain. Deletions cut 1 base from V and 2 bases from J, with 2 bases between. The germline V gene has CDR1 SGHAT and CDR2 FQNNGV. The CDR3 has 12 amino acids. Written as DNA, the CDR3 is TGTGCCAGCAGCTTAGCAAACACTGAAGCTTTCTTT. Translation gives CASSLANTEAFF.

The V call is TRBV28, the J call TRBJ1-2; D unclear. Trimming stripped 5 bases from V and 6 bases from J, with 19 bases between. CDR1 is MDHEN, CDR2 SYDVKM, per germline. The CDR3 loop spans 15 amino acids. CDR3 region: CASSTPTWAQNGYTF. CDR3 DNA sequence: TGTGCCAGCAGTACACCGACCTGGGCGCAAAATGGCTACACCTTC.

This chain uses TRBV6-1 with TRBJ2-3; D might be TRBD1 (5 bases). Germline values: CDR1 MNHNS, CDR2 SASEGT. V was trimmed by 3 bases and J by 5 bases, leaving 12 bases between them. The CDR3 contains 14 residues. CDR3 DNA: TGTGCCAGCAGTGATCTCCAGGGTCAAGATACGCAGTATTTT. Translated: CASSDLQGQDTQYF.

The chain carries TRBV11-2 and TRBJ2-7; no reliable D call. The CDR3 extends over 14 amino acids. Looked up from germline, CDR1 is SGHAT and CDR2 is FQNNGV. Trimming cost V 6 bases and J 3 bases, with 15 bases left between them. The CDR3 region is CASSPFRGSYEQYF. Here the CDR3 DNA reads TGTGCCAGCAGTCCTTTTAGAGGTAGCTACGAGCAGTACTTC.

The chain links TRBV6-1 to TRBJ2-1; tentative D call: TRBD2 (6 bases). The CDR3 sequence is 15 residues long. Germline V lookup: CDR1 MNHNS, CDR2 SASEGT. V was pared by 1 base and J by 3 bases, with 10 bases between. CDR3 DNA sequence: TGTGCCAGCAGTGAAGTTAGCGGAGACTACAATGAGCAGTTCTTC. The encoded protein is CASSEVSGDYNEQFF.

The gene calls are TRBV6-5 and TRBJ1-1, with D possibly being TRBD1 (6 bases). The CDR3 length is 13 residues. The V end lost 2 bases, the J end lost 6 bases, and 10 bases lay between the germline ends. The V gene's germline CDR1 is MNHEY and CDR2 SVGAGI. For the CDR3, the DNA is TGTGCCAGCAGTTACCTGTCAGGGGCTGAAGCTTTCTTT. Protein: CASSYLSGAEAFF.